This TCR beta chain was found in a study of human T cells and chemical hapten exposure. This clonotype was recorded at least ten times. Whole blood, unfractionated, served as the material for total RNA extraction. TCRdb passed the 5' RACE reads through MiXCR, listing each CDR3 protein once. The repertoire has tens of thousands of distinct CDR3 sequences, roughly 7.7% of them found once; the top ten carry approximately 2.3%. There are 13 residues in the CDR3. Trimming stripped 3 bases from V and 4 bases from J, with 9 bases between. The TCR originated in a male donor in good health. V and J are TRBV12-3 or TRBV12-4 and TRBJ1-1; D gene ambiguous. DNA of the CDR3: TGTGCCAGCAGTTTTTCGGGTATCACTGAAGCTTTCTTT. The encoded protein is CASSFSGITEAFF.